This T cell receptor (beta chain) derives from a study of neurological immune-mediated disorders. Study-level findings and limits: None of the CDR3 amino acid sequences found in expanded clones was shared across subjects. This suggests that the TCR-beta repertoires were private in all groups. The highest TCR clonal expansion occurred in HTLV-1-associated myelopathy; multiple sclerosis fell below healthy controls.

PBMCs stored at -80 C, 2 million in total, were the source of the unsorted libraries. The authors obtained over 200 million TCR-beta sequences from 15-18 subjects per sequencing run. Each CDR3 protein is one row after TCRdb ran MiXCR on the 5' RACE reads. In the table there are about 59,000 distinct CDR3 sequences, roughly 12% of which are singletons. Note on this clonotype: Its antigen is undetermined.

The sample was PBMCs. The clonotype originates from a woman aged 60 to 75 with HTLV-1-associated myelopathy (HAM/TSP).

CDR3 amino acids: CASSQDRGGRAGELFF. CDR3 nucleotide sequence: TGCGCCAGCAGCCAAGACCGGGGGGGACGAGCCGGGGAGCTGTTTTTT. The genes are TRBV4-1 and TRBJ2-2; 8 nucleotides match TRBD2. Per germline, CDR1 MGHRA and CDR2 YSYEKL. With V trimmed by 0 bases and J by 6 bases, 6 bases remained unmatched. The CDR3 has 16 residues.